This T cell receptor beta chain was recorded in a study of cytomegalovirus exposure and HLA in healthy donors. Study-wide background: Most genotyped donors, 75% to 85% of around 370, had Caucasian-associated genetic ancestry.

Points from the study as a whole: Presence/absence results assume similar sequencing depth per donor, which may not hold. Reports described diagnosis of cytomegalovirus status by the classifier as highly specific and sensitive. Whilst most TCR sequences proved rare, a subset of public TCRs occurred across many donors.

PCR was performed using 60 Vbeta and 13 Jbeta primers. The method was immunoSEQ multiplex PCR; TCRdb's version includes in-frame clones alone and lacks a portion of them. The sample consists of under 130,000 clones, over 65% of them appearing once. For this clone: Its antigen remains unidentified.

The ends lost 0 bases at V and 4 bases at J; junction bases unmatched: 5. In germline, CDR1 is LGHNA, CDR2 YSLEER. CDR3 length: 17 amino acids. The sequenced material came from PBMCs. This receptor was taken from a man aged 35 to 55 in good health and CMV-seropositive. The chain employs TRBV4-3 and TRBJ2-3; 12 bases line up with TRBD1. DNA for the CDR3: TGCGCCAGCAGCCAAGATACGGGGACAGGGGGCGCAGATACGCAGTATTTT. Translating gives CASSQDTGTGGADTQYF.